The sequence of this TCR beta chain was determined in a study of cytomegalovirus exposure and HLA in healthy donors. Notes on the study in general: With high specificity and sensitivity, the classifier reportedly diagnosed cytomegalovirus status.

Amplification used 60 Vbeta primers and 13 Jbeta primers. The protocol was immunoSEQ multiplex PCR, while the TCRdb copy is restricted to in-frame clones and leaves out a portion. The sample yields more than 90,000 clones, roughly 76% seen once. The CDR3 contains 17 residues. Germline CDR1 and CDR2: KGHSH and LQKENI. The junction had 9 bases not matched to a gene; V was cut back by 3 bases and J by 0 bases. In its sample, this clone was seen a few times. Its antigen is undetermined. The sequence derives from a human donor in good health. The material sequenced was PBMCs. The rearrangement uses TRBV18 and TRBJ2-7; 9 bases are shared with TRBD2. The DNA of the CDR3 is TGTGCCAGCTCACCCACCGGCGGGAGGGTACTCTCCTACGAGCAGTACTTC. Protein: CASSPTGGRVLSYEQYF.